This paragraph reports one T cell receptor beta chain. What it binds is unknown. This may be a read error: a much more frequent sequence differs by one nucleotide. The sample originates from a study of T cells in Graves' hyperthyroidism and ophthalmopathy. Study results and limitations: Blood held most thyroid clonotypes expanded above 0.001 frequency.

Regions amplified from RNA transcripts were the TCR beta CDR3 regions. During a first-round RT-PCR of the TCR CDR3, the HTBI primer set was used. TCRdb redid the calling of the multiplex PCR reads with MiXCR, one entry per CDR3 protein. The repertoire holds hundreds of thousands of distinct CDR3 sequences, with 35% to 40% as singletons. The sample consisted of blood. The clonotype comes from a man aged 18 to 30 with Graves' hyperthyroidism.

This CDR3 is CAATADRGRNYEQYF. In DNA form, the CDR3 reads TGTGCCGCCACCGCGGACAGGGGAAGGAACTACGAGCAGTACTTC. The chain has TRBV15 and TRBJ2-7, with 9 positions matching TRBD1. V lost 11 bases, J lost 3 bases, and 14 bases stayed unmatched. CDR3 length: 15 amino acids. Germline V gene sequence: CDR1 LNHNV, CDR2 YYDKDF (reference sequence).